Listed here are 4 T cell receptor beta chains from one sample, sequenced in a study of T cell repertoires and Cas9 in healthy adults. Assay used: immunoSEQ multiplex PCR; TCRdb lists only in-frame clones, some missing. The table has about 20,000 clones, about 90% seen once; the top ten hold 1.5% to 1.9%. Sequenced sample: CD4+ effector T cells (CD127+, CD25-, CD137-, CD154-) from PBMCs; culture status not recorded. These receptors originate from a human donor in good health.

The rearrangement links TRBV6-6 to TRBJ1-2; no reliable D call. Germline V lookup: CDR1 MNHNY, CDR2 SVGAGI (reference sequence). V was shortened by 10 bases and J by 8 bases, with 23 bases between the two germline ends. There are 14 residues in the CDR3. The CDR3 DNA follows: TGTGCCACCCTTACCCTCGGGTTCGGTCGAGGCTACACCTTC. Translated, it gives CATLTLGFGRGYTF.

The chain joins TRBV18 to TRBJ1-1, with 10 bases lining up with TRBD1. This CDR3 is 14 amino acids long. V dropped 3 bases and J dropped 8; count of bases not matched to a gene: 6. From germline, CDR1 is KGHSH and CDR2 LQKENI. CDR3 sequence: CASSPAGTGAEAFF. CDR3 nucleotides: TGTGCCAGCTCACCTGCCGGGACAGGGGCAGAAGCTTTCTTT. Complete variable domain (other parts from reference TRBV18 and TRBJ1-1): NAGVMQNPRHLVRRRGQEARLRCSPMKGHSHVYWYRQLPEEGLKFMVYLQKENIIDESGMPKERFSAEFPKEGPSILRIQQVVRGDSAAYFCASSPAGTGAEAFFGQGTRLTVV.

The chain couples TRBV10-3 to TRBJ2-7, with unresolved D. V gave up 6 bases and J gave up 4 bases, with 19 bases separating them. This CDR3 has 15 amino acids. Germline V lookup: CDR1 ENHRY, CDR2 SYGVKD. The CDR3 region is CAISQDELLDYEQYF. In DNA, the CDR3 is TGTGCCATCAGCCAGGACGAGTTGTTGGATTACGAGCAGTACTTC.

This chain joins TRBV6-5 and TRBJ1-6, with D unclear. Germline lookup yields CDR1 MNHEY and CDR2 SVGAGI. The CDR3 consists of 12 residues. Trimming cost V 3 bases and J 10 bases, with 7 bases left between them. The CDR3 spells CASSYYDSPLHF. The CDR3 DNA reads as TGTGCCAGCAGTTATTACGACTCACCCCTCCACTTT.